This T cell receptor beta chain emerged from a study of identifying expanded T cells in peripheral blood. Study observations and caveats: Across healthy donors, higher total template counts meant significantly greater roughly two-week count variance. Technical replicates showed about 1.2 changed clones; two weeks approximately 15; four weeks 19.

This CDR3 region has 13 residues. The V end was cut by 4 bases, the J end by 9 bases, with 13 bases between. Germline loops: CDR1 SNHLY, CDR2 FYNNEI. To note about this clone: Its antigen is still unknown.

The assay was immunoSEQ multiplex PCR, and TCRdb's table has in-frame clones only and misses some. This table holds some 100,000 clones, roughly nine tenths found once. During the collection period, no donor immune events like infections were recorded. The clonotype comes from a person aged 18 to 70 in good health. The sequenced sample consisted of blood. The chain uses TRBV2 and TRBJ2-1, with D unclear. The CDR3: CASSVEGKGEQFF. The CDR3 bases are TGTGCCAGCAGTGTAGAAGGCAAGGGTGAGCAGTTCTTC. The whole variable domain, remainder taken from reference TRBV2 and TRBJ2-1, is EPEVTQTPSHQVTQMGQEVILRCVPISNHLYFYWYRQILGQKVEFLVSFYNNEISEKSEIFDDQFSVERPDGSNFTLKIRSTKLEDSAMYFCASSVEGKGEQFFGPGTRLTVL.